The clone carrying this T cell receptor beta chain was observed a handful of times. The antigen remains undetermined. Germline V gene sequence: CDR1 KGHSH, CDR2 LQKENI. V gave up 3 bases and J gave up 7 bases, with 10 bases separating them. The CDR3 contains 14 residues. In the PCR, 60 Vbeta and 13 Jbeta primers were used. Assay: immunoSEQ multiplex PCR; the TCRdb copy retains only in-frame clones and omits some. The sample has about 160,000 clones; 75% to 85% are singletons. The data stem from a study of cytomegalovirus exposure and HLA in healthy donors. Points from the study as a whole: The study dropped some indistinguishable V segments, TRBV6-2 and TRBV6-3 among them.

The receptor's source is a man younger than 40 in good health and CMV-seronegative. The rearrangement joins TRBV18 to TRBJ1-6; D perhaps matches TRBD1 (5 bases). The sequenced material came from PBMCs. CDR3 in amino acids: CASSPVTENSPLHF. DNA for the CDR3: TGTGCCAGCTCACCTGTGACAGAGAATTCACCCCTCCACTTT.